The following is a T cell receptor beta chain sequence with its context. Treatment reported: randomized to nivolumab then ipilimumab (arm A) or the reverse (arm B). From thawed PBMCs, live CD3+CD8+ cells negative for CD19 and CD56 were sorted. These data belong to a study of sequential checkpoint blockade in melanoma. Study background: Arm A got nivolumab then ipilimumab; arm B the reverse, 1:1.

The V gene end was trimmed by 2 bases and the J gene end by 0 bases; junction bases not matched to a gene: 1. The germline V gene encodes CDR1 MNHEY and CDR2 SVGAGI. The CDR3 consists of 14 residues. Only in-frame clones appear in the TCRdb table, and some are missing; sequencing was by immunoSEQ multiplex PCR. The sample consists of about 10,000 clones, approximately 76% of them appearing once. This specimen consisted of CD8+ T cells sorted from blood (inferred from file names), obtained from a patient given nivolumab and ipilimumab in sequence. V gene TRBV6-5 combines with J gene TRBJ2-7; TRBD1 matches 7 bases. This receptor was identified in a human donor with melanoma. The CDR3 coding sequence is TGTGCCAGCAGTTACCCAGGGGGCTCCTACGAGCAGTACTTC. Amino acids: CASSYPGGSYEQYF.